A single sample gave rise to the 27 T cell receptor beta chains below, sequenced in a study of T-cell memory formation after mild COVID-19. TCRdb re-analysed the 5' RACE reads in MiXCR, keeping a single row per CDR3 protein. The table has about 270,000 distinct CDR3 sequences, roughly 15% seen once. Sample: PBMCs or a T cell subset sorted from them (not recorded which). These receptors originate from a man aged 18 to 30 who had mild COVID-19 (a few samples of this study predate the infection). Cell type and time point are not known.

The chain carries TRBV7-6 and TRBJ1-4; D possibly corresponds to TRBD1 (5 bases). The ends were cut back, 10 bases at V and 7 bases at J, with 22 bases in the middle. The CDR3 is 15 residues long. CDR1 SGHVS and CDR2 FNYEAQ come from the germline V gene. For the CDR3, the DNA is TGTGCCACCTCCGCTTCCGGGGACGTCGGTGAAAAACTGTTTTTT. This gives the protein CATSASGDVGEKLFF.

This clonotype came up a few times. The chain has TRBV9 and TRBJ2-5, with 10 positions matching TRBD2. CDR1 is SGDLS and CDR2 is YYNGEE in the germline V gene. This CDR3 is 17 amino acids long. The J segment lost 5 bases and the V segment lost 1 base, leaving 11 bases of the junction unmatched. The CDR3 protein is CASSVNVASGGPETQYF. CDR3 in DNA: TGTGCCAGCAGCGTAAATGTGGCTAGCGGGGGCCCGGAGACCCAGTACTTC.

The chain recombines TRBV28 with TRBJ1-5; TRBD1 agrees at 7 bases. Trimming cost V 7 bases and J 7 bases; bases outside gene matches: 16. The length of the CDR3 is 16 residues. In germline, CDR1 is MDHEN, CDR2 SYDVKM. The CDR3, as DNA: TGTGCCAGCATTAAAACAGGGGACGAGGTCCGGCAGCCCCAGCATTTT. It is translated as CASIKTGDEVRQPQHF. The whole variable domain, filled in from reference TRBV28 and TRBJ1-5, reads DVKVTQSSRYLVKRTGEKVFLECVQDMDHENMFWYRQDPGLGLRLIYFSYDVKMKEKGDIPEGYSVSREKKERFSLILESASTNQTSMYLCASIKTGDEVRQPQHFGDGTRLSIL.

The chain links TRBV24-1 to TRBJ1-1; D is possibly TRBD1 (5 bases). V was pared by 4 bases and J by 8 bases, with 25 bases between. Germline CDR1 and CDR2: KGHDR and SFDVKD. This CDR3 comprises 17 residues. The CDR3 sequence is CATSDPTNGTWAREAFF. The CDR3 DNA follows: TGTGCCACCAGTGACCCTACCAACGGGACGTGGGCGAGGGAAGCTTTCTTT.

The genes are TRBV5-1 and TRBJ2-1; 10 bases fit TRBD1. Trimming at V came to 5 bases and at J to 1 base, leaving 3 bases not matched to a gene. CDR3 length equals 15 residues. Germline CDR1 reads SGHRS; CDR2 reads YFSETQ. For the CDR3, the DNA is TGCGCCAGCAGGTCGGGACAGGGGTCCTACAATGAGCAGTTCTTC. It specifies CASRSGQGSYNEQFF. Drawing the rest from reference TRBV5-1 and TRBJ2-1, the complete variable domain is KAGVTQTPRYLIKTRGQQVTLSCSPISGHRSVSWYQQTPGQGLQFLFEYFSETQRNKGNFPGRFSGRQFSNSRSEMNVSTLELGDSALYLCASRSGQGSYNEQFFGPGTRLTVL.

V and J are TRBV25-1 and TRBJ2-1, with TRBD1 matching 9 bases. CDR1 is MGHDK and CDR2 is SYGVNS in the germline V gene. The junction had 7 bases not matched to a gene; V was cut back by 7 bases and J by 6 bases. CDR3 length equals 14 residues. CDR3 loop: CASIPGQGTNEQFF. DNA for the CDR3: TGTGCCAGCATCCCGGGACAGGGTACCAATGAGCAGTTCTTC.

This clonotype was counted only a few times. V and J are TRBV2 and TRBJ2-1; D is unclear. CDR1 is SNHLY, CDR2 FYNNEI, per germline. The V end was cut by 4 bases, the J end by 0 bases, with 16 bases between. The CDR3 is 17 amino acids. Here the CDR3 reads CASSVRRRSSSYNEQFF. DNA for the CDR3: TGTGCCAGCAGTGTAAGGCGAAGGTCGAGCTCCTACAATGAGCAGTTCTTC.

The CDR3 DNA sequence: TGTGCCAGCAGCTTAGAGGGGGGGGCGAAAGCTTTCTTT. The encoded protein is CASSLEGGAKAFF. The chain employs TRBV7-8 and TRBJ1-1, with D perhaps TRBD1 (6 bases). The CDR3 runs 13 residues. V was clipped by 1 base and J by 9 bases, with 12 bases between them. Germline V lookup: CDR1 SGHVS, CDR2 FQNEAQ. The entire variable domain, with the rest obtained from reference TRBV7-8 and TRBJ1-1, is as follows: GAGVSQSPRYKVAKRGQDVALRCDPISGHVSLFWYQQALGQGPEFLTYFQNEAQLDKSGLPSDRFFAERPEGSVSTLKIQRTQQEDSAVYLCASSLEGGAKAFFGQGTRLTVV.

The V call is TRBV10-1, the J call TRBJ2-7; no firm D call. The ends were cut back, 3 bases at V and 1 base at J, with 7 bases in the middle. The CDR3 extends over 13 amino acids. CDR1 and CDR2 from the germline V gene are WNHNN and SYGVQD (reference sequence). The CDR3 region is CASSDSRSYEQYF. The DNA for the CDR3 is TGCGCCAGCAGTGATAGCCGATCCTACGAGCAGTACTTC.

This clonotype was recorded many times. The V and J genes are TRBV7-9 and TRBJ2-2; D gene ambiguous. Germline loops: CDR1 SEHNR, CDR2 FQNEAQ (reference sequence). With 5 bases removed from V and 6 bases from J, the gap between germline ends came to 22 bases. This CDR3 has 17 amino acids. As DNA, the CDR3 is TGTGCCAGCAGCCCTCGACGATGGTTCGATTTTTCCGGGGAGCTGTTTTTT. Translating gives CASSPRRWFDFSGELFF.

The CDR3 nucleotides read TGCGCCAGCAGCCCGCGACAGGGACAGGGGGCGAGGAATGAGCAGTTCTTC. Protein product: CASSPRQGQGARNEQFF. V and J are TRBV5-1 and TRBJ2-1; 12 bases line up with TRBD1. Germline V gives CDR1 SGHRS, CDR2 YFSETQ. This CDR3 contains 17 residues. Trimming at V came to 4 bases and at J to 7 bases, leaving 12 bases not matched to a gene.

The J gene is TRBJ2-3, the V gene TRBV7-2; D remains unclear. The CDR3 sequence is 15 residues long. Germline V lookup: CDR1 SGHTA, CDR2 FQGNSA. Trimming took off 0 bases at V and 0 bases at J, with 7 bases between the two ends. The CDR3 nucleotides are TGTGCCAGCAGCTTAGCGTTCTACAGCACAGATACGCAGTATTTT. Translation: CASSLAFYSTDTQYF.

The chain is built from TRBV20-1 and TRBJ1-4; no clear D. Per germline, CDR1 DFQATT and CDR2 SNEGSKA (reference sequence). CDR3 size: 13 residues. V was clipped by 6 bases and J by 8 bases, with 16 bases between them. In DNA form, the CDR3 reads TGCAGTGCAATTATCCCGGTGGAGGAAAAACTGTTTTTT. The encoded protein is CSAIIPVEEKLFF.

The J gene is TRBJ2-3, the V gene TRBV20-1; D unclear. V was shortened by 8 bases and J by 0 bases, with 15 bases between the two germline ends. This CDR3 has 14 residues. CDR1 and CDR2 (germline): DFQATT, SNEGSKA (reference sequence). Written as DNA, the CDR3 is TGCAGTTCGATAACAGATCCTAGCACAGATACGCAGTATTTT. Protein product: CSSITDPSTDTQYF.

There are many counts of this clonotype. This chain joins TRBV2 and TRBJ2-2; 7 bases are a match to TRBD1. Losses at the gene ends were 9 bases for V and 2 bases for J; bases not matched to a gene: 6. The CDR3 length is 14 residues. Looked up from germline, CDR1 is SNHLY and CDR2 is FYNNEI. CDR3 coding DNA: TGTGCCAGTGTCCGGGACAGAAACACCGGGGAGCTGTTTTTT. This codes for CASVRDRNTGELFF. Combining the CDR3 with reference TRBV2 and TRBJ2-2 gives the whole variable domain EPEVTQTPSHQVTQMGQEVILRCVPISNHLYFYWYRQILGQKVEFLVSFYNNEISEKSEIFDDQFSVERPDGSNFTLKIRSTKLEDSAMYFCASVRDRNTGELFFGEGSRLTVL.

The J gene is TRBJ2-2, the V gene TRBV7-9, with a weak D call TRBD2 (5 bases). Germline CDR1 and CDR2: SEHNR and FQNEAQ (reference sequence). V lost 2 bases and J lost 6, with 13 bases in between. The CDR3 is 15 amino acids. The CDR3 region has the DNA TGTGCCAGCAGCTTAAAGGACTCATCTTCCGGGGAGCTGTTTTTT. This codes for CASSLKDSSSGELFF.

This clonotype has at least ten counts. The V call is TRBV20-1, the J call TRBJ2-3; 7 bases are a match to TRBD2. Germline lookup yields CDR1 DFQATT and CDR2 SNEGSKA (reference sequence). This CDR3 contains 12 residues. The J segment lost 5 bases and the V segment lost 3 bases, leaving 2 bases of the junction unmatched. This CDR3 reads CSASGGKDTQYF. In nucleotides, the CDR3 is TGCAGTGCTAGCGGGGGGAAAGATACGCAGTATTTT.

The chain couples TRBV25-1 to TRBJ2-7; D assignment may be TRBD1 or TRBD2 (5 bases each). The germline gives CDR1 MGHDK, CDR2 SYGVNS. The CDR3 is made up of 14 amino acids. V lost 3 bases, J lost 6 bases, and 15 bases lay in between. This CDR3 reads CASSDGETVAEQYF. In nucleotides, the CDR3 is TGTGCCAGCAGTGATGGGGAGACAGTCGCCGAGCAGTACTTC.

There are a few counts of this clonotype. The CDR3 DNA reads as TGTGCCAGCAGCTTAAACTGGGGAGGGGGGGATACGCAGTATTTT. This codes for CASSLNWGGGDTQYF. The chain joins TRBV11-2 to TRBJ2-3; perhaps TRBD2 as D (7 bases). Germline V gene data show CDR1 as SGHAT and CDR2 as FQNNGV. Trimming cost V 2 bases and J 6 bases, with 15 bases left between them. The CDR3 extends over 15 amino acids.

The chain couples TRBV6-2 or TRBV6-3 to TRBJ2-1, with 8 positions matching TRBD2. CDR1 is MNHEY, CDR2 SVGEGT, per germline. V dropped 4 bases and J dropped 3; count of bases not matched to a gene: 11. CDR3 length: 17 residues. The CDR3 coding sequence is TGTGCCAGCAGTTCCTTGATAGCGGGGATTAGCTACAATGAGCAGTTCTTC. It codes for CASSSLIAGISYNEQFF.

The V gene is TRBV9, the J gene TRBJ2-3; 10 bases fit TRBD2. CDR1 is SGDLS, CDR2 YYNGEE, per germline. The V gene end was trimmed by 3 bases and the J gene end by 5 bases; junction bases not matched to a gene: 12. CDR3 length: 17 amino acids. CDR3 in amino acids: CASSAGPLAGEGDTQYF. As DNA, the CDR3 is TGTGCCAGCAGCGCGGGCCCTCTAGCGGGGGAGGGAGATACGCAGTATTTT.

This clonotype was counted a single time. The V call is TRBV5-1, the J call TRBJ1-6; the D is unclear. Germline assignment: CDR1 SGHRS and CDR2 YFSETQ. The CDR3 is made up of 18 amino acids. V gave up 3 bases and J gave up 0 bases, with 16 bases separating them. In nucleotides, the CDR3 is TGCGCCAGCAGCTCGGGTCGATTCCTTAGCTCCTATAATTCACCCCTCCACTTT. Translation: CASSSGRFLSSYNSPLHF.

A few counts support this clonotype. V gene TRBV2 combines with J gene TRBJ2-5; 11 positions agree with TRBD2. The germline CDR1 and CDR2 sequences are SNHLY and FYNNEI. V was clipped by 1 base and J by 5 bases; unmatched bases: 9. This CDR3 comprises 17 residues. The CDR3 loop reads CASSEGLAGGAVETQYF. DNA for the CDR3: TGTGCCAGCAGTGAAGGGCTAGCGGGGGGCGCGGTCGAGACCCAGTACTTC.

The chain links TRBV6-6 to TRBJ1-1, with D hard to call. Between the trimmed V and J ends, which lost 2 bases and 8 bases, there was a span of 6 bases. The CDR3 covers 11 residues. From germline, CDR1 is MNHNY and CDR2 SVGAGI (reference sequence). CDR3 residues: CASSYGREAFF. The CDR3, as DNA: TGTGCCAGCAGTTACGGGCGGGAAGCTTTCTTT.

The V call is TRBV5-5, the J call TRBJ2-3; D gene unclear. CDR3 length: 15 residues. Germline V CDR1 and CDR2: SGHKS, YYEKEE (reference sequence). V lost 4 bases and J 0 bases, leaving 12 bases between the germline ends. The CDR3 here is CASSTLKTSTDTQYF. CDR3 coding DNA: TGTGCCAGCAGCACACTTAAGACTAGCACAGATACGCAGTATTTT. Together with reference TRBV5-5 and TRBJ2-3, the CDR3 gives the full variable domain: DAGVTQSPTHLIKTRGQQVTLRCSPISGHKSVSWYQQVLGQGPQFIFQYYEKEERGRGNFPDRFSARQFPNYSSELNVNALLLGDSALYLCASSTLKTSTDTQYFGPGTRLTVL.

The rearrangement joins TRBV5-1 to TRBJ1-2, with 7 bases that match TRBD1. The CDR3 extends over 12 amino acids. V was clipped by 5 bases and J by 8 bases; unmatched bases: 6. Germline V CDR1 and CDR2: SGHRS, YFSETQ. In DNA, the CDR3 is TGCGCCAGCAGAGTACAGGGGTCAGGCTACACCTTC. This gives the protein CASRVQGSGYTF.

This clonotype was picked up a small number of times. The chain combines TRBV10-1 with TRBJ2-3, with no clear D. The CDR3 runs to 11 residues. Trimming removed 8 bases from V and 8 bases from J, with 11 bases in between. The germline V gene encodes CDR1 WNHNN and CDR2 SYGVQD (reference sequence). CDR3 in DNA: TGCGCCAGCGGAGACCAGATTACGCAGTATTTT. This encodes CASGDQITQYF.